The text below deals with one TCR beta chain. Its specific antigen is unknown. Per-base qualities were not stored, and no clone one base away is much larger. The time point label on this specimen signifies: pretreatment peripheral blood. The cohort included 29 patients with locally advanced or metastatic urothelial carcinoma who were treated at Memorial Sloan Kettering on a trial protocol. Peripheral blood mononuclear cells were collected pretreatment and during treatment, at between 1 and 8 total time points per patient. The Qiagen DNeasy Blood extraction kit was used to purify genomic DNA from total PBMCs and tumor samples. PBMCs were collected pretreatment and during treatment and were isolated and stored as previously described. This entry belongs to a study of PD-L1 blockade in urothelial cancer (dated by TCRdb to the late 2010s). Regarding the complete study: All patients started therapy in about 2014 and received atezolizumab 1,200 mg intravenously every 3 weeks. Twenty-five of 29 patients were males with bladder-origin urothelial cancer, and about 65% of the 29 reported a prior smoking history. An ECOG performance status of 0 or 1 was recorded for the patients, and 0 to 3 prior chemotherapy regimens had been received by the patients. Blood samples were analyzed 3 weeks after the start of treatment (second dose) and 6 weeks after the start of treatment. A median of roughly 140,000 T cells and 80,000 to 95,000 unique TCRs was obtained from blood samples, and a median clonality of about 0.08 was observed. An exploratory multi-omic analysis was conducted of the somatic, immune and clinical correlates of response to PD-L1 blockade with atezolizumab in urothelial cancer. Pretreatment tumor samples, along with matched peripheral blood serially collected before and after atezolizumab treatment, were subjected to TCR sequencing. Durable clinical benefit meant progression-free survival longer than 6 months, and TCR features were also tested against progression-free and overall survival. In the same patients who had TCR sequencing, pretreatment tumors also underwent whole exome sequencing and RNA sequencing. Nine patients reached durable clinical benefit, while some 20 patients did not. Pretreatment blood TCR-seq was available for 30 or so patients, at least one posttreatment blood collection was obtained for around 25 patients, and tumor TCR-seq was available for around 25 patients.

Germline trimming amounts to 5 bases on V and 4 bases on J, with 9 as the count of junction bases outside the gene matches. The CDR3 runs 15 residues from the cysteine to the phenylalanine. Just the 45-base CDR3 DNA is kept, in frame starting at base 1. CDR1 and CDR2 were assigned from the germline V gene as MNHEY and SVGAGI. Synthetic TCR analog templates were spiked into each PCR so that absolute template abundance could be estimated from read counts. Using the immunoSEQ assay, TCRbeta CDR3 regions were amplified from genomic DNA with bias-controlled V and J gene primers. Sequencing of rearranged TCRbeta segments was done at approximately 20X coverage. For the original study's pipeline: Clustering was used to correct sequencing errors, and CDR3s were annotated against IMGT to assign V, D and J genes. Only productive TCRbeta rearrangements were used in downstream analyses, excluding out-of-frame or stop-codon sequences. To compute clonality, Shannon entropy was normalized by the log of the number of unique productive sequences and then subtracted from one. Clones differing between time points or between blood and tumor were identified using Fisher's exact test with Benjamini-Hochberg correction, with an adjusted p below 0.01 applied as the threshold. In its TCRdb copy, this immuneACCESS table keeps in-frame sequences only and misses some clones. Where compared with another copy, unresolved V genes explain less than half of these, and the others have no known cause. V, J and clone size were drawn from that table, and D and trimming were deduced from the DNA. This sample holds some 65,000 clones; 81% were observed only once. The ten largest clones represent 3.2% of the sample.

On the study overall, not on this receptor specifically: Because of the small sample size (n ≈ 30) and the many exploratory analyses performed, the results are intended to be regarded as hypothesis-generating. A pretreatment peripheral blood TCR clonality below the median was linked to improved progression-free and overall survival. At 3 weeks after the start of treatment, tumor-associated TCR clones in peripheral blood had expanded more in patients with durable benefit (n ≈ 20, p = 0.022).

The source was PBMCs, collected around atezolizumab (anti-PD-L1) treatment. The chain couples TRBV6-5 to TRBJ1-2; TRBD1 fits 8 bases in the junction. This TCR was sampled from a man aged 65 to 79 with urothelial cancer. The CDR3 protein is CASSRLAGGSYGYTF. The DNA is TGTGCCAGCAGTCGTCTAGCAGGGGGCAGCTATGGCTACACCTTC.